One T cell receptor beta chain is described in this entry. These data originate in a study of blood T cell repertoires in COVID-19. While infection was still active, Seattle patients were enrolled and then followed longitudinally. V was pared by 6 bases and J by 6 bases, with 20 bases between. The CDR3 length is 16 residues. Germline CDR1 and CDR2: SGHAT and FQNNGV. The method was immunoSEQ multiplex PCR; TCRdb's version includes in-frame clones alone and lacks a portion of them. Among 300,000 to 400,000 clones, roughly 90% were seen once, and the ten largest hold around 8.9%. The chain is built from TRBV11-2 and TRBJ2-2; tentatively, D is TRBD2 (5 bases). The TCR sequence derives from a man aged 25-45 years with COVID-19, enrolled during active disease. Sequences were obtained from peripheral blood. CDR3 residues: CASSPLWRAEPGELFF. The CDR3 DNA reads TGTGCCAGCAGTCCCCTCTGGCGGGCGGAACCCGGGGAGCTGTTTTTT.